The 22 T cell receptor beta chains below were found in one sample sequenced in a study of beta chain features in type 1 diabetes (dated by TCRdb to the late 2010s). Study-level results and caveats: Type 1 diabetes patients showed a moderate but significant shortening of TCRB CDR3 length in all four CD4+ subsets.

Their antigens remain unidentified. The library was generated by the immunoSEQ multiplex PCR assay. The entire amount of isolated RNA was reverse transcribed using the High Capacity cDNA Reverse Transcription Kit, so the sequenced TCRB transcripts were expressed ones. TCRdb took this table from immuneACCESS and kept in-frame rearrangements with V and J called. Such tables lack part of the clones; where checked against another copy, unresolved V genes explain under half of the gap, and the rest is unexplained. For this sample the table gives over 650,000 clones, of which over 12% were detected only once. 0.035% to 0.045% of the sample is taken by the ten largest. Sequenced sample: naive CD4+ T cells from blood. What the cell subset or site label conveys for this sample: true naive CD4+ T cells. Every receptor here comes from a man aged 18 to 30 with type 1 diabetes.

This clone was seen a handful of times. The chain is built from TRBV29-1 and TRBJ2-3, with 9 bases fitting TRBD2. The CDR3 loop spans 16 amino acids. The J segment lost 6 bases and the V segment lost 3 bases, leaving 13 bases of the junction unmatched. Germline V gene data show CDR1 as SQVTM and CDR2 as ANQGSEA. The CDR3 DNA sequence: TGCAGCGTTGATCGGACTAGCGACCAGGGGGATGATACGCAGTATTTT. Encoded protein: CSVDRTSDQGDDTQYF.

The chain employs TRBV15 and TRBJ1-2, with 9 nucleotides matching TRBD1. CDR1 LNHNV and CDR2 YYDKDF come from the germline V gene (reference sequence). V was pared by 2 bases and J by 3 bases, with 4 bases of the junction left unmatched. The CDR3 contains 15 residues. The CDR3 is CATSRRTGEDYGYTF. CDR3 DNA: TGTGCCACCAGCAGAAGGACAGGGGAGGACTATGGCTACACCTTC. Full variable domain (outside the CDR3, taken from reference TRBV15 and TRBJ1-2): DAMVIQNPRYQVTQFGKPVTLSCSQTLNHNVMYWYQQKSSQAPKLLFHYYDKDFNNEADTPDNFQSRRPNTSFCFLDIRSPGLGDTAMYLCATSRRTGEDYGYTFGSGTRLTVV.

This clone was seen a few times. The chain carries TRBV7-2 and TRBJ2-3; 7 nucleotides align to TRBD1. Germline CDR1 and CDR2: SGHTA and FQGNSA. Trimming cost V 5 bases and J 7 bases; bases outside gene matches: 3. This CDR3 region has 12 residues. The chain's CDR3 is CASSTQGHTQYF. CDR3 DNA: TGTGCCAGCAGCACACAGGGGCATACGCAGTATTTT.

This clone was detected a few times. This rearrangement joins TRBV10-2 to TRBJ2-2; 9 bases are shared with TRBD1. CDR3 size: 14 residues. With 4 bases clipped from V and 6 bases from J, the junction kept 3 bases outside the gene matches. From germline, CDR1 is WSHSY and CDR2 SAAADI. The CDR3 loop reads CASSATGGSGELFF. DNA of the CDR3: TGCGCCAGCAGTGCGACAGGGGGGTCCGGGGAGCTGTTTTTT.

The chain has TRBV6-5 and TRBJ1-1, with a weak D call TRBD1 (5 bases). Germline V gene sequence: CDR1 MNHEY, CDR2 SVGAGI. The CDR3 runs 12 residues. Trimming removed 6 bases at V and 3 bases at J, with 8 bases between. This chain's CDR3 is CASSQGHTEAFF. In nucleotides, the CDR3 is TGTGCCAGCAGCCAGGGTCACACTGAAGCTTTCTTT.

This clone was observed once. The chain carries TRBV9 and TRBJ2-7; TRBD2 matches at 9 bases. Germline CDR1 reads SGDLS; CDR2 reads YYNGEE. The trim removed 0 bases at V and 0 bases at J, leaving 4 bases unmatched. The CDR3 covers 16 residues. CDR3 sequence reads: CASSVASGASSYEQYF. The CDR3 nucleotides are TGTGCCAGCAGCGTAGCTAGCGGGGCGAGCTCCTACGAGCAGTACTTC.

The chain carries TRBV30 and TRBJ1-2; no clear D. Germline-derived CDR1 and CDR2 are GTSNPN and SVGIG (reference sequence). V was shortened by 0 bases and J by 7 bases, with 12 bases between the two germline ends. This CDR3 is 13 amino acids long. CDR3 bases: TGTGCCTGGAGTGTAGGACGTTGGGCTGGCTACACCTTC. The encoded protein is CAWSVGRWAGYTF. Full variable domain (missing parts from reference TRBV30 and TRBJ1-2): SQTIHQWPATLVQPVGSPLSLECTVEGTSNPNLYWYRQAAGRGLQLLFYSVGIGQISSEVPQNLSASRPQDRQFILSSKKLLLSDSGFYLCAWSVGRWAGYTFGSGTRLTVV.

In DNA form, the CDR3 reads TGTGCCAGCTCACTCCAACACAACACTGAAGCTTTCTTT. Its protein product is CASSLQHNTEAFF. V is TRBV18 and J is TRBJ1-1; D is uncertain. Deletions cut 4 bases from V and 2 bases from J, with 8 bases between. Germline-derived CDR1 and CDR2 are KGHSH and LQKENI. The CDR3 length is 13 residues.

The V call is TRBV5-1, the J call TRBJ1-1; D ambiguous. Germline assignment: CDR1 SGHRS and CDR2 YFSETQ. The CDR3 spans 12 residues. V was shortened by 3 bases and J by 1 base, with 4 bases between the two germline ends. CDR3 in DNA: TGCGCCAGCAGCTCCCAGAACACTGAAGCTTTCTTT. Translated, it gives CASSSQNTEAFF.

The CDR3 region is CASSLESANYGYTF. Written as DNA, the CDR3 is TGTGCCAGCAGCTTAGAGTCAGCCAACTATGGCTACACCTTC. This chain links TRBV7-8 with TRBJ1-2; D remains ambiguous. Between the trimmed V and J ends, which lost 1 base and 2 bases, there was a span of 8 bases. This CDR3 region has 14 residues. Germline V lookup: CDR1 SGHVS, CDR2 FQNEAQ.

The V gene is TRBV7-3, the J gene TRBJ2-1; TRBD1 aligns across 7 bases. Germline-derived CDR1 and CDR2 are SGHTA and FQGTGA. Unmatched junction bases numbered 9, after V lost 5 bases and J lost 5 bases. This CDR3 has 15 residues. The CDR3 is CASSRSGQPNNEQFF. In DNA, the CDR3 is TGTGCCAGCAGCCGATCGGGACAGCCGAACAATGAGCAGTTCTTC.

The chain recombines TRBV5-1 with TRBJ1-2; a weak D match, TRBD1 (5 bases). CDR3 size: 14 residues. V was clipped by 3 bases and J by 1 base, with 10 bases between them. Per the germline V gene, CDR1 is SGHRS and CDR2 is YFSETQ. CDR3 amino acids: CASSSGGVNYGYTF. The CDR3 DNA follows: TGCGCCAGCAGCTCCGGGGGAGTTAACTATGGCTACACCTTC.

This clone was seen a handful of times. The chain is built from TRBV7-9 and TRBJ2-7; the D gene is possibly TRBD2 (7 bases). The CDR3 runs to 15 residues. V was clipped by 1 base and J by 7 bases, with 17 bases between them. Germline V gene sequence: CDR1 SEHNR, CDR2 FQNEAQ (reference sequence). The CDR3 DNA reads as TGTGCCAGCAGCTTAGTGCGGGGGCCGGTGCGTGAGCAGTACTTC. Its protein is CASSLVRGPVREQYF.

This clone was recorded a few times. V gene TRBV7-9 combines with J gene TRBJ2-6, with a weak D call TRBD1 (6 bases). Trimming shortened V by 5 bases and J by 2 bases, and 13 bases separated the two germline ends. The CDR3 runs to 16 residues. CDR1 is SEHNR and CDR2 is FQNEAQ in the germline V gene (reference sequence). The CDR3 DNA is TGTGCCAGCAGCAAACTGACAGGCCCTGGGGCCAACGTCCTGACTTTC. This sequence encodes CASSKLTGPGANVLTF.

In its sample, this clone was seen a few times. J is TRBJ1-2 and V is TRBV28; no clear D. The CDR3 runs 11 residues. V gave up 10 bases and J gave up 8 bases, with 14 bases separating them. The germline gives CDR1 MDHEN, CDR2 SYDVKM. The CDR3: CANPPARGYTF. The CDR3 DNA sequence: TGTGCCAACCCACCGGCGAGGGGCTACACCTTC.

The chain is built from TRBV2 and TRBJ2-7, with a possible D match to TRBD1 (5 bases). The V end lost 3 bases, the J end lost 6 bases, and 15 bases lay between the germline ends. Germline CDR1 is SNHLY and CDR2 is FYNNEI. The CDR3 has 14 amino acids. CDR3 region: CASSDNRFRIEQYF. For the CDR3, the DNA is TGTGCCAGCAGTGATAACAGGTTTAGGATCGAGCAGTACTTC. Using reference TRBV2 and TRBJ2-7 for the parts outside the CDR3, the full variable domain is EPEVTQTPSHQVTQMGQEVILRCVPISNHLYFYWYRQILGQKVEFLVSFYNNEISEKSEIFDDQFSVERPDGSNFTLKIRSTKLEDSAMYFCASSDNRFRIEQYFGPGTRLTVT.

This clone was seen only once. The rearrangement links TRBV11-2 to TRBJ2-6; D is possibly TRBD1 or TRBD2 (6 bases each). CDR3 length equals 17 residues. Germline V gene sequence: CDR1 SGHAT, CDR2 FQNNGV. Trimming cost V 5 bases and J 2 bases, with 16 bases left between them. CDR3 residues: CASSPLVGGTGANVLTF. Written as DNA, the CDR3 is TGTGCCAGCAGCCCCCTCGTAGGGGGGACTGGGGCCAACGTCCTGACTTTC.

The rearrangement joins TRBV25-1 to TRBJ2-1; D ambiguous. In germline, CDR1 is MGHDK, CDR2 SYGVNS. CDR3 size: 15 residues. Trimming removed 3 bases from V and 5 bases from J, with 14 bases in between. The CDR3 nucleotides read TGTGCCAGCAGTGATACAGTTGGTAGCCACAATGAGCAGTTCTTC. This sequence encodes CASSDTVGSHNEQFF.

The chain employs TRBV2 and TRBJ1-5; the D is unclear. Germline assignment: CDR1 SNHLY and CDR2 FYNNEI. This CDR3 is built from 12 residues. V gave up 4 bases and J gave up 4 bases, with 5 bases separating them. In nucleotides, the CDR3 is TGTGCCAGCAGTGGCTTAAATCAGCCCCAGCATTTT. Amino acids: CASSGLNQPQHF.

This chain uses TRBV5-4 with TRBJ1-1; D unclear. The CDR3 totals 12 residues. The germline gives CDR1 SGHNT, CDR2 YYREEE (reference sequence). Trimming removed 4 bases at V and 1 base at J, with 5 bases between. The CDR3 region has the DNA TGTGCCAGCAGCGGGTCGAACACTGAAGCTTTCTTT. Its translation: CASSGSNTEAFF.

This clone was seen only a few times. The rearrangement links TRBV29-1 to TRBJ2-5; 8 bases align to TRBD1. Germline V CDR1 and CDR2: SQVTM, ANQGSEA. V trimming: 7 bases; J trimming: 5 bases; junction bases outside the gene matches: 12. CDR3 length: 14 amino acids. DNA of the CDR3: TGCAGCGCTGCCGGACAGGGCGGAGGGGAGACCCAGTACTTC. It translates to CSAAGQGGGETQYF.

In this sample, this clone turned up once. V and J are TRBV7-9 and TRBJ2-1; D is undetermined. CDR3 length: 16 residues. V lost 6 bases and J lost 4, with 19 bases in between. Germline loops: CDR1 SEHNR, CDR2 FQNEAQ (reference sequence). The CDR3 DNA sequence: TGTGCCAGCAGGAACCTAGGCAGCGTCCCATACAATGAGCAGTTCTTC. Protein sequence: CASRNLGSVPYNEQFF.